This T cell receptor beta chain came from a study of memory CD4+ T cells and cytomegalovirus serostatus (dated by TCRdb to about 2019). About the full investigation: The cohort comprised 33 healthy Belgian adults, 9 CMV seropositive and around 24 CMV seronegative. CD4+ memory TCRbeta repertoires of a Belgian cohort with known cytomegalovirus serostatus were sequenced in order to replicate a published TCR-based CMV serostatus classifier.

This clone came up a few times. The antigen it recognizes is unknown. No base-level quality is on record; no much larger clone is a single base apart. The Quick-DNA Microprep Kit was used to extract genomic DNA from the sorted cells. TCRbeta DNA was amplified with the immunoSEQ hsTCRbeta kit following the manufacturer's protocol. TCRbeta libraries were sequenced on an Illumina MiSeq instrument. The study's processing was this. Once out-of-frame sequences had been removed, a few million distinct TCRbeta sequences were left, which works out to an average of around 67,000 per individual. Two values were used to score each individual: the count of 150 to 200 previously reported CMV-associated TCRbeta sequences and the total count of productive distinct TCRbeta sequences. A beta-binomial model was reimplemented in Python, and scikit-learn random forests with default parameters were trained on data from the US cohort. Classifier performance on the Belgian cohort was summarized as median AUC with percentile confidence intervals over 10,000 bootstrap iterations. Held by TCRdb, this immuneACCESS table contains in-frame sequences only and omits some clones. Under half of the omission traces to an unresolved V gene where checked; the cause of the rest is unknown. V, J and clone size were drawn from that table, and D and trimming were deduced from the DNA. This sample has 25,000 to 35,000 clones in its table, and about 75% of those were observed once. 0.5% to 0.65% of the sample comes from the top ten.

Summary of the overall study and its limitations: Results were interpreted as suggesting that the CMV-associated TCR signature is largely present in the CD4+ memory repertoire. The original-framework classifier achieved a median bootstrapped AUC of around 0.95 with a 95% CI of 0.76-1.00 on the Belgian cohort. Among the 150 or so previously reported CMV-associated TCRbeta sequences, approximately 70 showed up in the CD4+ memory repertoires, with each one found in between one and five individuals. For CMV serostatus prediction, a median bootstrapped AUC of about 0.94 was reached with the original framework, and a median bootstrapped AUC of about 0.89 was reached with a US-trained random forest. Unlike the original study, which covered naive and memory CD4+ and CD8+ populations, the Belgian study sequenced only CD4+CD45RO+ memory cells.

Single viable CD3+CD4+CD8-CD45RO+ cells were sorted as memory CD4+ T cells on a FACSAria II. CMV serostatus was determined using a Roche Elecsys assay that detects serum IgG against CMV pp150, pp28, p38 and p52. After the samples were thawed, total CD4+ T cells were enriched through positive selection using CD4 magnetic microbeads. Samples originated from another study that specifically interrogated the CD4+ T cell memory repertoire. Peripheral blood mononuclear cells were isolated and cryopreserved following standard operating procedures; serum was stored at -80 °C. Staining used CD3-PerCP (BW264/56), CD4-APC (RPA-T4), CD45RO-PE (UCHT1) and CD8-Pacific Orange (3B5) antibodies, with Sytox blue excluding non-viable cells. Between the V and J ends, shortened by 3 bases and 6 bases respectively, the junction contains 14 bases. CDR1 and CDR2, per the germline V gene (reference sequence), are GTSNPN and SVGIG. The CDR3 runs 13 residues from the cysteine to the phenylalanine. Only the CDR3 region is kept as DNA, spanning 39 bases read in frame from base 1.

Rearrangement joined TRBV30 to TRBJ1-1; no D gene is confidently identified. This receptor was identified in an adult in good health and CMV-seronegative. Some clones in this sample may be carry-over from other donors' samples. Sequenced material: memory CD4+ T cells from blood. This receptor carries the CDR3 CAWRKVVMAEAFF. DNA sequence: TGTGCCTGGAGAAAAGTGGTGATGGCTGAAGCTTTCTTT.